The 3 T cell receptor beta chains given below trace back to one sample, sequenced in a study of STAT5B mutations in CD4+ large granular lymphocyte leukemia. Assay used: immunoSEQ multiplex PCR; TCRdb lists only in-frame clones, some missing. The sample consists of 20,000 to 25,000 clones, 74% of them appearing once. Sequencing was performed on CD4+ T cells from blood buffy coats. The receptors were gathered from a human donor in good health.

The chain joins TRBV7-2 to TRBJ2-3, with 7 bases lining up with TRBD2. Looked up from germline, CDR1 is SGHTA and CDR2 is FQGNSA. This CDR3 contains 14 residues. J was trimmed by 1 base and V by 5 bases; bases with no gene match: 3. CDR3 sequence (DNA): TGTGCCAGCAGCCTAAGCGGGGGCACAGATACGCAGTATTTT. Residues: CASSLSGGTDTQYF.

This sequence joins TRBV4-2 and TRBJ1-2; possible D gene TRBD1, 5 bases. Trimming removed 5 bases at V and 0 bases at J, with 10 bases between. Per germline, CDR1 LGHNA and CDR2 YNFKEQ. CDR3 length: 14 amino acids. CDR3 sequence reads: CASSTGATNYGYTF. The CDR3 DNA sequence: TGTGCCAGCAGCACAGGAGCCACTAACTATGGCTACACCTTC.

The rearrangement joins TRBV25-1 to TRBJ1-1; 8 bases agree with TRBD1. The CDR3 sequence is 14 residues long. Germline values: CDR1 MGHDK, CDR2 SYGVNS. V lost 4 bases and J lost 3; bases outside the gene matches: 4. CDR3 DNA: TGTGCCAGCAGTGCCTTGGACAGGGACACTGAAGCTTTCTTT. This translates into CASSALDRDTEAFF.